This TCR beta chain was identified during a study of blood T cells in healthy people across ages. Study-wide findings and caveats: Changes in expanded clonotypes were possibly confounded, as the CMV status of donors was unknown. Older age went with lower TCR beta diversity per million T cells, in a roughly linear way.

As concerns this clonotype: Its target is unknown.

Primers used in a second PCR of roughly 7 to 11 cycles were a sample-barcoded 5' primer and a J-beta primer mix. MiXCR, run by TCRdb on the 5' RACE reads, gives a single entry per CDR3 protein. The repertoire holds over 1,200,000 distinct CDR3 sequences, almost 60% seen once, with about 6.7% in the top ten. Isolation recovered at least 6.5 million PBMCs from every sample. Sequenced sample: blood. The source is a man in his late teens or twenties in good health.

The CDR3 sequence: CATSDWDLRTSTDTQYF. In nucleotides, the CDR3 is TGTGCCACCAGTGATTGGGACCTGCGTACTAGCACAGATACGCAGTATTTT. This sequence joins TRBV24-1 and TRBJ2-3; perhaps D is TRBD1 or TRBD2 (5 bases each). This CDR3 region has 17 residues. V dropped 2 bases and J dropped 0 bases, with 14 bases sitting between them. The germline gives CDR1 KGHDR, CDR2 SFDVKD.